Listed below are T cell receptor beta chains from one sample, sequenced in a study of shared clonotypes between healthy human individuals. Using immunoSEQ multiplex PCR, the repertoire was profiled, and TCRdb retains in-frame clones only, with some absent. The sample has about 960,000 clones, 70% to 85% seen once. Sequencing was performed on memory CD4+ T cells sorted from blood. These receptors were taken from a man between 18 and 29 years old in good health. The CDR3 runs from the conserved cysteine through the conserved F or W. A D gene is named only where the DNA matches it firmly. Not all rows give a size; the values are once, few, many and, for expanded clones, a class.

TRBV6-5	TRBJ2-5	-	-	TGTGCCAGCACGTCCACTCAAGAGACCCAGTACTTC	CASTSTQETQYF
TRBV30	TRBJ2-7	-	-	TGTGCCTGGTTACAGGCCTACGAGCAGTACTTC	CAWLQAYEQYF
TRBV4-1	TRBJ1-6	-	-	TGCGCCAGCAGTCAGGGCAGAGGCCTCTATAATTCACCCCTCCACTTT	CASSQGRGLYNSPLHF
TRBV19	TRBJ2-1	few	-	TGTGCCAGTAGTATAGGGGCTCGGATGAATTACAATGAGCAGTTCTTC	CASSIGARMNYNEQFF
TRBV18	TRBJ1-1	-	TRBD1	TGTGCCAGCTCCTCAGGGGGTGGCATCACTGAAGCTTTCTTT	CASSSGGGITEAFF
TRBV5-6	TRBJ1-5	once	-	TGTGCCAGCAGCTTGTTCCAGGGAAATCAGCCCCAGCATTTT	CASSLFQGNQPQHF
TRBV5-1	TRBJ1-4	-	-	TGCGCCAGCAGCTTTGGTGCAGGGACTGCAACTAATGAAAAACTGTTTTTT	CASSFGAGTATNEKLFF
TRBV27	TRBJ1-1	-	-	TGTGCCAGCAGTCTCTGGGGGGCCCCAAACACTGAAGCTTTCTTT	CASSLWGAPNTEAFF
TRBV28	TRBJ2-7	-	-	TGTGCCAGCACCGCGGCAGGACAAGTCTACGAGCAGTACTTC	CASTAAGQVYEQYF
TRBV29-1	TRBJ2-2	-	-	TGCAGCGTTGGGCCACCGGGACTGGGCACCGGGGAGCTGTTTTTT	CSVGPPGLGTGELFF
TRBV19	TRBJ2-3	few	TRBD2	TGTGCCAGTAGTATCGGATCTAGCGGGCGGAGCGGCACAGATACGCAGTATTTT	CASSIGSSGRSGTDTQYF
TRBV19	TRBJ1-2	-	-	TGTGCCAGTAGTACCGCGGCAGGGACTAACTATGGCTACACCTTC	CASSTAAGTNYGYTF
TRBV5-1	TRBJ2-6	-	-	TGCGCCAGCAGCTTGGTGACAGGTGGGGCCAACGTCCTGACTTTC	CASSLVTGGANVLTF
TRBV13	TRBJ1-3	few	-	TGTGCCAGCAGCGCCGACAGTACCTCTGGAAACACCATATATTTT	CASSADSTSGNTIYF
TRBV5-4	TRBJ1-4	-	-	TGTGCCAGCAGTAAACAGGGAGGGACTAATGAAAAACTGTTTTTT	CASSKQGGTNEKLFF
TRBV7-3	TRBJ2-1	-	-	TGTGCCAGCAGCTCCGGGGCCGGTGGGAATGAGCAGTTCTTC	CASSSGAGGNEQFF
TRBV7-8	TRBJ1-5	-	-	TGTGCCAGCAGCTTAGCCGAGATCAATCAGCCCCAGCATTTT	CASSLAEINQPQHF
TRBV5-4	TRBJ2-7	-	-	TGTGCCAGCAGCTTTGACAGCTACGAGCAGTACTTC	CASSFDSYEQYF
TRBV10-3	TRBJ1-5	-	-	TGTGCCATCAGTGGTGACAGGTACAATCAGCCCCAGCATTTT	CAISGDRYNQPQHF
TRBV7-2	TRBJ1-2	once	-	TGTGCCAGCAGCTTGGGGCAGCCCGGGGGCTACACCTTC	CASSLGQPGGYTF
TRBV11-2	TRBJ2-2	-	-	TGTGCCAGCAGCTTATCCGGCTCGGGGACCGGGGAGCTGTTTTTT	CASSLSGSGTGELFF
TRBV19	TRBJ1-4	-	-	TGTGCCAGTTCCGACCAGGGGATGGGAGAAAAACTGTTTTTT	CASSDQGMGEKLFF
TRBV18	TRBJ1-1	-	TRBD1	TGTGCCAGCTCACTCGCCGGGACAGAGAACACTGAAGCTTTCTTT	CASSLAGTENTEAFF
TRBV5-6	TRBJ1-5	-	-	TGTGCCAGCAGCTTAGGAAGATCAATGGCCCAGCATTTT	CASSLGRSMAQHF
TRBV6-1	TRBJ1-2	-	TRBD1	TGTGCCAGCAGTGCCGACAGGGGTAGCTATGGCTACACCTTC	CASSADRGSYGYTF
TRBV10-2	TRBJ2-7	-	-	TGCGCCAGCAGTCCCTCCTACGAGCAGTACTTC	CASSPSYEQYF
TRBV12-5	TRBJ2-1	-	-	TGTGCTAGTGGTTTGGTAAGTGGGACCCCTTCCTACAATGAGCAGTTCTTC	CASGLVSGTPSYNEQFF
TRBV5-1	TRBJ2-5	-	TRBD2	TGCGCCAGCAGCCCGGGACTAGCTGGGGAGACCCAGTACTTC	CASSPGLAGETQYF
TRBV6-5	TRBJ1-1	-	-	TGTGCCAGCAGTCCCCCCGGACAGACAGAAGCTTTCTTT	CASSPPGQTEAFF
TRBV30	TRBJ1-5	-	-	TGTGCCTGGAGTGTAGGCAGGGTAAGACAGCCCCAGCATTTT	CAWSVGRVRQPQHF
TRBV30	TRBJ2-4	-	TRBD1	TGTGCCTGGAGTTTGACAGGGACATTTGGCATTCAGTACTTC	CAWSLTGTFGIQYF
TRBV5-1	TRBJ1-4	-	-	TGCGCCAGCAGCCCCGGTGGCGAAAAACTGTTTTTT	CASSPGGEKLFF
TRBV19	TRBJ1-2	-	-	TGTGCCAGTAGTAGCTGGCAGGTTTCTAACTATGGCTACACCTTC	CASSSWQVSNYGYTF
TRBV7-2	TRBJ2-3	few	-	TGTGCCAGCAGCTTAGGACTCCCTGGCGGGGGCACAGATACGCAGTATTTT	CASSLGLPGGGTDTQYF
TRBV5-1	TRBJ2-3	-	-	TGCGCCAGCAGCTCGCAGAGGGTAGATACGCAGTATTTT	CASSSQRVDTQYF
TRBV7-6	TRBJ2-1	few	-	TGTGCCAGCAGCTTAGACGGGAGCCCATACAATGAGCAGTTCTTC	CASSLDGSPYNEQFF
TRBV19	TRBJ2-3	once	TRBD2	TGTGCCAGTAGTATGTCCCAGCGGGAAGGTAGGGATACGCAGTATTTT	CASSMSQREGRDTQYF
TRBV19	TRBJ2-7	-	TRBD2	TGTGCCAGTAGCTCTTCCCCTAGCGGGCAAGCTTACGAGCAGTACTTC	CASSSSPSGQAYEQYF
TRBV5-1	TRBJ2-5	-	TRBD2	TGCGCCAGCAGCAGAGGGACTAAGAGGGGCCAAGAGACCCAGTACTTC	CASSRGTKRGQETQYF
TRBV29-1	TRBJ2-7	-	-	TGCAGCGTCGGGGAACCCGGAGGAGGCGAGCAGTACTTC	CSVGEPGGGEQYF
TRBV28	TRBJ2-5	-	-	TGTGCCAGCAGTTCTGGTGGCCTCTCGGGAGAGACCCAGTACTTC	CASSSGGLSGETQYF
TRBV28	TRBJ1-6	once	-	TGTGCCAGCAGTTTATTGGGGCGGTATAATTCACCCCTCCACTTT	CASSLLGRYNSPLHF
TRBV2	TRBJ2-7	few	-	TGTGCCAGCAGTGTGATAAGCCCCGGTGGCGAGCAGTACTTC	CASSVISPGGEQYF